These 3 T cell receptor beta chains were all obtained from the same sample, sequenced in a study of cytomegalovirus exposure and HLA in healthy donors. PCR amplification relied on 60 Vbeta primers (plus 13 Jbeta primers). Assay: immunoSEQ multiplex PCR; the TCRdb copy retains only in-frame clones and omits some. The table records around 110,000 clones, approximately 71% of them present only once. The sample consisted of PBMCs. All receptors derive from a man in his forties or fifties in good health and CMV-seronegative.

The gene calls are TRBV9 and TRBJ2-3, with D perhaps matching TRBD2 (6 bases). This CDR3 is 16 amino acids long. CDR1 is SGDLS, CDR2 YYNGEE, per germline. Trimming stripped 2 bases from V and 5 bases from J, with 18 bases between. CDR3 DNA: TGTGCCAGCAGCGTTGCCCCGTGGGGGAGGAAAGATACGCAGTATTTT. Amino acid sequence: CASSVAPWGRKDTQYF.

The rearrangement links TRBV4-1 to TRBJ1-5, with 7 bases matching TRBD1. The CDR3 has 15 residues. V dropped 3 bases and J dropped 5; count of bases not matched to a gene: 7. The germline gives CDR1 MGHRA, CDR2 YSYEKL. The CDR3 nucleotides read TGCGCCAGCAGCCAGTTCGACAGGGACGATCAGCCCCAGCATTTT. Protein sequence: CASSQFDRDDQPQHF.

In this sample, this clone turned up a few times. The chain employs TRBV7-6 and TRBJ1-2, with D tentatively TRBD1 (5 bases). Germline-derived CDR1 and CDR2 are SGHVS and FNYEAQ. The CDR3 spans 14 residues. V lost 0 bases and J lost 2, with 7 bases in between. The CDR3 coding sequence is TGTGCCAGCAGCTTAGCCGCAGGGAACTATGGCTACACCTTC. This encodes CASSLAAGNYGYTF.